The T cell receptor (beta chain) under discussion was sequenced for a study of blood T cells in healthy people across ages. A second PCR of roughly 7 to 11 cycles used a sample-barcoded 5' primer and a J-beta primer mix. TCRdb reprocessed the 5' RACE reads via MiXCR and lists one record per CDR3 protein. The repertoire holds approximately 1.5 million distinct CDR3 sequences, with 34% as singletons. The V end was cut by 4 bases, the J end by 4 bases, with 21 bases between. CDR3 length: 17 amino acids. CDR1 and CDR2 (germline): SGHRS, YFSETQ. The receptor comes from a woman in her 30s in good health. The chain carries TRBV5-1 and TRBJ2-1; D could derive from TRBD1 or TRBD2 (5 bases each). The specimen was blood. In DNA form, the CDR3 reads TGCGCCAGCAGCACGCCACCTCAGGGAGACCATTACAATGAGCAGTTCTTC. The encoded protein is CASSTPPQGDHYNEQFF.